The 14 T cell receptor beta chains reported below all come from one sample, sequenced in a study of vaccination effects on CD4 cells after COVID-19. Expansion with viral peptide pools was applied to antigen-specific CD4+ T cells by the ViraFEST assay prior to sequencing. Having been cultured for about ten days, the cells underwent CD4+ T cell isolation. Vaccine recipients lacked prior SARS-CoV-2 infection and had negative nucleocapsid antibodies. The antigens for these receptors are not known. Profiled with immunoSEQ multiplex PCR; TCRdb holds only in-frame clones, not every one. The table records tens of thousands of clones, approximately 75% of them present only once. The sequencing used CD4+ T cells from PBMCs cultured with HCoV-NL63 spike peptides, collected before COVID-19 vaccination. The receptors come from a human donor who received a COVID-19 vaccine.

The chain uses TRBV18 and TRBJ2-7; TRBD1 is a possible D gene (6 bases). The length of the CDR3 is 13 residues. Trimming cost V 4 bases and J 7 bases, with 14 bases left between them. Germline CDR1 is KGHSH and CDR2 is LQKENI. The CDR3 sequence: CASSHGQLGEQYV. As DNA, the CDR3 is TGTGCCAGCTCACATGGACAGCTAGGGGAGCAGTACGTC.

The gene calls are TRBV20-1 and TRBJ1-6, with 8 bases aligning to TRBD1. The trim removed 3 bases at V and 7 bases at J, leaving 5 bases unmatched. This CDR3 is 14 amino acids long. The germline V gene has CDR1 DFQATT and CDR2 SNEGSKA (reference sequence). The CDR3 nucleotides read TGCAGTGCTAGTAAAGCAGGGGGCAATTCACCCCTCCACTTT. Amino acid sequence: CSASKAGGNSPLHF.

The chain links TRBV7-8 to TRBJ2-1, with a tentative D call TRBD1 (6 bases). Trimming pared 5 bases from V and 2 bases from J, leaving 10 bases between. Germline CDR1 and CDR2: SGHVS and FQNEAQ. This CDR3 is built from 14 residues. CDR3 nucleotides: TGTGCCAGCAGCCGGACAGAGGCCTACAATGAGCAGTTCTTC. It codes for CASSRTEAYNEQFF.

The rearrangement joins TRBV5-1 to TRBJ1-1, with D possibly being TRBD1 (6 bases). Germline CDR1 SGHRS, CDR2 YFSETQ. The CDR3 is 14 amino acids. Trimming shortened V by 6 bases and J by 5 bases, and 17 bases separated the two germline ends. For the CDR3, the DNA is TGCGCCAGCACCGTATCACAGGGAGTAACTGAAGCTTTCTTT. Protein product: CASTVSQGVTEAFF.

The chain employs TRBV30 and TRBJ2-5; 12 nucleotides line up with TRBD2. Germline V CDR1 and CDR2: GTSNPN, SVGIG (reference sequence). The junction had 12 bases not matched to a gene; V was cut back by 2 bases and J by 2 bases. The CDR3 covers 18 residues. The CDR3 region has the DNA TGTGCCTGGAGTAGGAGGACTAGCGGGGCCTATGCTCAAGAGACCCAGTACTTC. Its protein product is CAWSRRTSGAYAQETQYF.

This chain joins TRBV6-6 and TRBJ1-5, with D tentatively TRBD1 (5 bases). CDR1 and CDR2 from the germline V gene are MNHNY and SVGAGI (reference sequence). CDR3 size: 14 residues. V was clipped by 0 bases and J by 5 bases, with 8 bases between them. CDR3 nucleotide sequence: TGTGCCAGCAGTTACTCGATGGGGGATCAGCCCCAGCATTTT. The encoded protein is CASSYSMGDQPQHF.

The rearrangement links TRBV18 to TRBJ1-1, with a weak D call TRBD1 (6 bases). Germline CDR1 KGHSH, CDR2 LQKENI. V lost 5 bases to trimming and J lost 5 bases, with 21 bases between them. This CDR3 has 16 amino acids. Here the CDR3 DNA reads TGTGCCAGCTCAACCACGGCCTTACAGGGAGGGACTGAAGCTTTCTTT. It encodes CASSTTALQGGTEAFF. Full variable domain (outside the CDR3, taken from reference TRBV18 and TRBJ1-1): NAGVMQNPRHLVRRRGQEARLRCSPMKGHSHVYWYRQLPEEGLKFMVYLQKENIIDESGMPKERFSAEFPKEGPSILRIQQVVRGDSAAYFCASSTTALQGGTEAFFGQGTRLTVV.

This clone was seen more than once but under ten times. This chain joins TRBV7-9 and TRBJ1-2; TRBD1 agrees at 7 bases. Unmatched junction bases numbered 3, after V lost 1 base and J lost 7 bases. The CDR3 extends over 13 amino acids. The germline CDR1 and CDR2 sequences are SEHNR and FQNEAQ (reference sequence). The CDR3 reads CASSLEGGPGYTF. In DNA form, the CDR3 reads TGTGCCAGCAGCTTAGAAGGGGGCCCTGGCTACACCTTC.

The chain employs TRBV28 and TRBJ2-3, with TRBD2 matching over 13 bases. This CDR3 region has 20 residues. Per germline, CDR1 MDHEN and CDR2 SYDVKM. The junction had 14 bases not matched to a gene; V was cut back by 5 bases and J by 0 bases. CDR3 nucleotide sequence: TGTGCCAGCAGTCGACTAGCGGGGGGCAGAGGTTTTTATAGCACAGATACGCAGTATTTT. This encodes CASSRLAGGRGFYSTDTQYF.

This clone appeared once. J is TRBJ2-7 and V is TRBV7-8, with 7 bases that match TRBD1. This CDR3 has 14 residues. J gave up 0 bases and V 5 bases, and 4 bases lay outside the gene matches. CDR1 SGHVS and CDR2 FQNEAQ come from the germline V gene. The DNA for the CDR3 is TGTGCCAGCAGCCACGGGGACAGCTCCTACGAGCAGTACGTC. This codes for CASSHGDSSYEQYV.

The rearrangement joins TRBV19 to TRBJ2-6; 9 positions match TRBD2. The CDR3 contains 18 residues. V lost 3 bases, J lost 0 bases, and 6 bases stayed unmatched. CDR1 LNHDA and CDR2 SQIVND come from the germline V gene (reference sequence). CDR3 bases: TGTGCCAGTAGTATGCGGGAGGGGGCAAGCTCTGGGGCCAACGTCCTGACTTTC. Translated, it gives CASSMREGASSGANVLTF.

The CDR3 sequence is CASSPAQGAGGLFF. As DNA, the CDR3 is TGTGCCAGCTCACCCGCACAGGGGGCCGGGGGACTGTTTTTT. The chain combines TRBV18 with TRBJ1-4, with TRBD1 matching 9 bases. Germline V gene sequence: CDR1 KGHSH, CDR2 LQKENI. The length of the CDR3 is 14 residues. V lost 3 bases and J lost 13; bases outside the gene matches: 9. Based on the CDR3 plus reference TRBV18 and TRBJ1-4, the full variable domain is NAGVMQNPRHLVRRRGQEARLRCSPMKGHSHVYWYRQLPEEGLKFMVYLQKENIIDESGMPKERFSAEFPKEGPSILRIQQVVRGDSAAYFCASSPAQGAGGLFFGSGTQLSVL.

This clone was observed many times. The V and J genes are TRBV28 and TRBJ1-3; perhaps TRBD1 as D (6 bases). Between the trimmed V and J ends, which lost 4 bases and 4 bases, there was a span of 17 bases. There are 16 residues in the CDR3. Germline V CDR1 and CDR2: MDHEN, SYDVKM. Here the CDR3 reads CASSSAGGGQGNTIYF. The CDR3 DNA reads as TGTGCCAGCAGTTCCGCCGGAGGGGGGCAAGGAAACACCATATATTTT.

CDR3 in amino acids: CASSSLKTDTQYF. In DNA, the CDR3 is TGTGCCAGCAGCTCCTTAAAAACAGATACGCAGTATTTT. V and J are TRBV5-4 and TRBJ2-3, with D unclear. CDR1 and CDR2 from the germline V gene are SGHNT and YYREEE (reference sequence). V lost 3 bases and J 3 bases, leaving 8 bases between the germline ends. This CDR3 is 13 amino acids long. Together with reference TRBV5-4 and TRBJ2-3, the CDR3 gives the full variable domain: ETGVTQSPTHLIKTRGQQVTLRCSSQSGHNTVSWYQQALGQGPQFIFQYYREEENGRGNFPPRFSGLQFPNYSSELNVNALELDDSALYLCASSSLKTDTQYFGPGTRLTVL.